The sample holds many counts of the clone carrying this T cell receptor (beta chain). Its matching antigen is unknown. Looked up from germline, CDR1 is SGHVS and CDR2 is FQNEAQ. V was clipped by 2 bases and J by 3 bases; unmatched bases: 6. The CDR3 has 16 amino acids. This entry belongs to a study of T cell repertoires in cytomegalovirus infection. In the study overall: An indication of both CMV infection and matching HLA type came from public TCR beta signatures.

TCRdb ran MiXCR on the reads and lists one entry per CDR3 protein. The table records 700,000 to 900,000 distinct CDR3 sequences, around 29% of them present only once. This TCR came from a human donor in good health (CMV status not recorded). Some clones in this sample may be carry-over from other donors' samples. V usage is TRBV7-8 and J usage is TRBJ1-5; 8 bases agree with TRBD1. Sequences were derived from cultured CD8+ T cells from PBMCs, sampled from culture after CMV antigen stimulation. DNA for the CDR3: TGTGCCAGCAGCTTAAGCGGGACAGGTATCAATCAGCCCCAGCATTTT. This translates into CASSLSGTGINQPQHF.